This T cell receptor (beta chain) was identified during a study of identical twins. TCRdb processed the 5' RACE reads anew with MiXCR; each CDR3 protein has one entry. The sample contains about 690,000 distinct CDR3 sequences, approximately 21% of which appear only once. V was cut by 3 bases and J by 2 bases, with 12 bases left in between. Germline V gene lookup returns CDR1 SGHKS and CDR2 YYEKEE (reference sequence). The CDR3 length is 14 residues. As concerns this clonotype: A much larger clonotype is one base distant, so this may be a read error.

Separately, the same data were catalogued under a study of T cells expressing NK-cell markers.

The sequencing input was PBMCs. The receptor's source is a young woman in good health. The V and J genes are TRBV5-5 and TRBJ2-7; TRBD1 might be the D (7 bases). The CDR3 spells CASSSRGATYEQYF. The CDR3 DNA follows: TGTGCCAGCAGCTCCAGGGGGGCTACCTACGAGCAGTACTTC.